Listed below are T cell receptor beta chains from one sample, sequenced in a study of OX40 agonist ivuxolimab in advanced cancers. The repertoire was sequenced with immunoSEQ multiplex PCR; TCRdb's copy has only in-frame clones and lacks some. The sample shows about 82,000 clones, 90% to 95% of them seen only once. The specimen comprised CD4+ or CD8+ T cells sorted from blood, sampled in a trial of the OX40 agonist ivuxolimab. Receptors originate from an adult with an advanced solid tumor such as melanoma, head and neck, liver or kidney cancer. Both conserved end residues are part of each CDR3.

CASSPPLPLGETQYF	TRBJ2-5	TRBV11-3
CASTPAVGRNGYTF	TRBJ1-2	TRBV2
CASSTSVRGSSDYGYTF	TRBJ1-2	TRBV7-9
CASSPDSLINEKLFF	TRBJ1-4	TRBV5-1
CASRVAWDRGREQYF	TRBJ2-7	TRBV27
CASSLGWETGSRVDTQYF	TRBJ2-3	TRBV5-1
CASGPGRRLADTQYF	TRBJ2-3	TRBV19
CASSRADANYGYTF	TRBJ1-2	TRBV19
CASSLKVGDTGELFF	TRBJ2-2	TRBV28
CASSFRESSGANSYEQYF	TRBJ2-7	TRBV7-2
CASSAGLAGYEQYF	TRBJ2-7	TRBV2
CASSQGGAVNEKLFF	TRBJ1-4	TRBV4-1
CASSLVGGGNQPQHF	TRBJ1-5	TRBV7-2
CAISTGTATSSTDTQYF	TRBJ2-3	TRBV10-3
CASTDGGVEYNEQFF	TRBJ2-1	TRBV5-1
CASRPPSSVPQYF	TRBJ2-3	TRBV7-2
CASSSSEGGIAKNIQYF	TRBJ2-4	TRBV2
CASSPPGTGDFSEQFF	TRBJ2-1	TRBV18
CASSLGTVDEKLFF	TRBJ1-4	TRBV9
CSVLGQGMGIQYF	TRBJ2-4	TRBV29-1
CASSWDLRGFNEKLFF	TRBJ1-4	TRBV28
CASSWGQDNSPLHF	TRBJ1-6	TRBV5-1
CASSYRALYNEQFF	TRBJ2-1	TRBV5-6
CASSGTSSYEQYF	TRBJ2-7	TRBV2
CAWTTTGGLSGNTIYF	TRBJ1-3	TRBV30
CASSLVQGMNTEAFF	TRBJ1-1	TRBV7-2
CASSPPASGTDTQYF	TRBJ2-3	TRBV18
CASSLLGAYYGYTF	TRBJ1-2	TRBV28
CASSEAGSGANVLTF	TRBJ2-6	TRBV6-1
CASSQGYTGELFF	TRBJ2-2	TRBV2
CASSLELDTQYF	TRBJ2-3	TRBV5-4
CASSLAGTYEQYF	TRBJ2-7	TRBV28
CASSEDRGSYNEQFF	TRBJ2-1	TRBV7-2
CASSSPRSTGLRGGYTF	TRBJ1-2	TRBV13
CASKRRPLAGGQEDTQYF	TRBJ2-3	TRBV19
CASSASGTGERKLFF	TRBJ1-4	TRBV6-1
CSVAGGETQYF	TRBJ2-5	TRBV29-1
CASRYPAGSAGANVLTF	TRBJ2-6	TRBV7-8
CASSYSRDRTSYEQYF	TRBJ2-7	TRBV5-4
CASSRLAHTDTQYF	TRBJ2-3	TRBV19
CASSQQTGSNEQFF	TRBJ2-1	TRBV14
CASSSALGQYF	TRBJ2-7	TRBV11-2
CAISPLQGNEQFF	TRBJ2-1	TRBV10-3
CASRLEHYNEQFF	TRBJ2-1	TRBV2
CASRRELSTDTQYF	TRBJ2-3	TRBV2
CASTKGQGGEKLFF	TRBJ1-4	TRBV6-5
CASNQGKGEKLFF	TRBJ1-4	TRBV19
CASSLYGDTEAFF	TRBJ1-1	TRBV5-4
CASSLEDRVSGEQYF	TRBJ2-7	TRBV11-2
CASSRAQLNTEAFF	TRBJ1-1	TRBV2
CASSVIEGGFSGANVLTF	TRBJ2-6	TRBV6-1
CASSRDRLTEAFF	TRBJ1-1	TRBV18
CASSSQGQGGGYTF	TRBJ1-2	TRBV7-2
CASSWPAPLSEQYF	TRBJ2-7	TRBV28
CASSLREAEAFF	TRBJ1-1	TRBV18
CASSFGVGGTDTQYF	TRBJ2-3	TRBV7-2
CASSLGTGRTSGSPGEQYF	TRBJ2-7	TRBV13
CASGRGTTSSEQYF	TRBJ2-7	TRBV6-1
CASSPGPGLAANTGELFF	TRBJ2-2	TRBV18